Following are 30 T cell receptor beta chains from one sample sequenced in a study of CD8 T cells in ankylosing spondylitis. Their target antigens are unknown. TCRdb re-called the 5' RACE reads with MiXCR, one entry per CDR3 protein. The sample holds 450,000 to 550,000 distinct CDR3 sequences, about 5.2% seen once. Study-level findings and limits: What appeared characteristic of ankylosing spondylitis blood was a TCR beta motif of eight highly homologous variants.

Sequencing used blood, either unsorted or a sorted T cell fraction (not recorded which). The receptors shown here come from a male donor with ankylosing spondylitis.

At least ten counts were recorded for this clonotype. The DNA for the CDR3 is TGTGCCAGCGGACCCGCGACCTCTGGGGCCAACGTCCTGACTTTC. Its protein is CASGPATSGANVLTF. V usage is TRBV6-1 and J usage is TRBJ2-6; no reliable D call. Trimming removed 8 bases at V and 0 bases at J, with 11 bases between. Germline V CDR1 and CDR2: MNHNS, SASEGT. This CDR3 region has 15 residues.

This clonotype was picked up many times. The chain carries TRBV5-1 and TRBJ1-1, with D maybe TRBD1 (5 bases). The CDR3 extends over 15 amino acids. V was clipped by 0 bases and J by 3 bases, with 12 bases between them. Germline V gene data show CDR1 as SGHRS and CDR2 as YFSETQ. The CDR3 nucleotides read TGCGCCAGCAGCTTGGCCAGGCCGGGGGACACTGAAGCTTTCTTT. It encodes CASSLARPGDTEAFF.

A word on this clonotype: This sequence may be a read error, since a much larger clone differs from it by one base. The chain recombines TRBV29-1 with TRBJ2-1, with 8 bases that match TRBD2. The germline gives CDR1 SQVTM, CDR2 ANQGSEA. V lost 6 bases to trimming and J lost 7 bases; unmatched junction nucleotides: 14. The CDR3 has 15 amino acids. The chain's CDR3 is CSVAIHGGRRNEQFF. The CDR3 nucleotides are TGCAGCGTCGCCATACACGGCGGGAGGCGAAATGAGCAGTTCTTC.

This clonotype was seen at least ten times. The chain carries TRBV5-1 and TRBJ2-1, with D possibly being TRBD1 or TRBD2 (6 bases each). V was pared by 6 bases and J by 6 bases, with 19 bases between. Germline CDR1 is SGHRS and CDR2 is YFSETQ. This CDR3 contains 15 residues. The DNA for the CDR3 is TGCGCCAGCAAACTAGCAGCAGGGGTGTTCAATGAGCAGTTCTTC. It specifies CASKLAAGVFNEQFF. Filled out from reference TRBV5-1 and TRBJ2-1, the complete variable domain reads KAGVTQTPRYLIKTRGQQVTLSCSPISGHRSVSWYQQTPGQGLQFLFEYFSETQRNKGNFPGRFSGRQFSNSRSEMNVSTLELGDSALYLCASKLAAGVFNEQFFGPGTRLTVL.

This clonotype was observed at least ten times. V and J are TRBV3-1 and TRBJ1-4; weak D call: TRBD1 (5 bases). CDR3 size: 15 residues. CDR1 and CDR2 from the germline V gene are LGHDT and YNNKEL (reference sequence). Trimming removed 8 bases at V and 0 bases at J, with 13 bases between. The CDR3 DNA is TGTGCCAGCGGCTGGGGGACGGCAACTAATGAAAAACTGTTTTTT. Translating gives CASGWGTATNEKLFF.

This clonotype has ten or more counts. This chain joins TRBV15 and TRBJ2-5; D call uncertain. Trimming stripped 0 bases from V and 5 bases from J, with 10 bases between. CDR3 length equals 14 residues. Germline values: CDR1 LNHNV, CDR2 YYDKDF (reference sequence). DNA for the CDR3: TGTGCCACCAGCAGAGATAAACTCACGGAGACCCAGTACTTC. Amino acid sequence: CATSRDKLTETQYF.

This clonotype was picked up many times. This chain connects TRBV9 to TRBJ2-7, with 7 positions matching TRBD1. The trim removed 3 bases at V and 3 bases at J, leaving 9 bases unmatched. Germline-derived CDR1 and CDR2 are SGDLS and YYNGEE. There are 15 residues in the CDR3. The DNA for the CDR3 is TGTGCCAGCAGCGCTAGACAGGGAACGAGCTACGAGCAGTACTTC. This encodes CASSARQGTSYEQYF.

This clonotype was seen repeatedly, ten times or more. The genes are TRBV5-8 and TRBJ2-5; D might be TRBD2 (5 bases). The length of the CDR3 is 14 residues. Germline V gene data show CDR1 as SGHTS and CDR2 as YDEGEE. V was shortened by 0 bases and J by 5 bases, with 11 bases between the two germline ends. CDR3 protein: CASSLGVREETQYF. The CDR3 nucleotides read TGTGCCAGCAGCTTGGGAGTAAGGGAGGAGACCCAGTACTTC.

This clonotype was picked up many times. The rearrangement uses TRBV7-2 and TRBJ1-2, with D possibly being TRBD1 (6 bases). The V end lost 1 base, the J end lost 3 bases, and 12 bases lay between the germline ends. CDR1 and CDR2 (germline): SGHTA, FQGNSA. The CDR3 loop spans 15 amino acids. For the CDR3, the DNA is TGTGCCAGCAGCTTAGAGCGGGGGGCGGACTATGGCTACACCTTC. Translated: CASSLERGADYGYTF. The full variable domain, in which reference TRBV7-2 and TRBJ1-2 provide the parts outside the CDR3, is GAGVSQSPSNKVTEKGKDVELRCDPISGHTALYWYRQSLGQGLEFLIYFQGNSAPDKSGLPSDRFSAERTGGSVSTLTIQRTQQEDSAVYLCASSLERGADYGYTFGSGTRLTVV.

This clonotype came up many times. V and J are TRBV20-1 and TRBJ1-2, with 8 bases fitting TRBD1. Germline V gene lookup returns CDR1 DFQATT and CDR2 SNEGSKA (reference sequence). This CDR3 is built from 14 residues. Trimming removed 2 bases from V and 6 bases from J; junction bases left unmatched: 8. Here the CDR3 reads CSARSPGGDHGYTF. CDR3 DNA sequence: TGCAGTGCTAGATCGCCAGGGGGCGACCATGGCTACACCTTC.

This clonotype was seen at least ten times. The chain carries TRBV6-1 and TRBJ2-1, with D possibly TRBD1 on 6 matching bases. CDR3 length: 13 amino acids. CDR1 and CDR2 from the germline V gene are MNHNS and SASEGT. Between the trimmed V and J ends, which lost 2 bases and 12 bases, there was a span of 14 bases. In DNA form, the CDR3 reads TGTGCCAGCAGTGAAACAGGGACACTGGTGCAGTTCTTC. Its translation: CASSETGTLVQFF.

This clonotype was counted at least ten times. The rearrangement uses TRBV4-3 and TRBJ2-7, with D perhaps TRBD1 (5 bases). The V end lost 0 bases, the J end lost 1 base, and 10 bases lay between the germline ends. CDR3 size: 15 residues. Looked up from germline, CDR1 is LGHNA and CDR2 is YSLEER. CDR3: CASSQDGRESYEQYF. As DNA, the CDR3 is TGCGCCAGCAGCCAAGACGGCAGGGAATCCTACGAGCAGTACTTC.

This clonotype has at least ten counts. This chain links TRBV12-3 or TRBV12-4 with TRBJ2-4; D uncertain. This CDR3 has 13 residues. Trimming took 3 bases from V and 0 from J, leaving 3 bases between them. The CDR3 spells CASSLRAKNIQYF. The CDR3 nucleotides read TGTGCCAGCAGTTTGAGAGCCAAAAACATTCAGTACTTC.

Only a few counts were recorded for this clonotype. The rearrangement joins TRBV6-1 to TRBJ2-7, with 7 bases matching TRBD2. V lost 10 bases to trimming and J lost 0 bases; unmatched junction nucleotides: 6. Germline V gene lookup returns CDR1 MNHNS and CDR2 SASEGT. This CDR3 has 13 residues. CDR3 in DNA: TGTGCCACCTCTCGGGGGGACTCCTACGAGCAGTACTTC. Encoded protein: CATSRGDSYEQYF.

At least ten counts were recorded for this clonotype. The chain carries TRBV20-1 and TRBJ1-1; 9 bases fit TRBD1. The length of the CDR3 is 15 residues. Losses at the gene ends were 0 bases for V and 3 bases for J; bases not matched to a gene: 5. Germline V gene data show CDR1 as DFQATT and CDR2 as SNEGSKA (reference sequence). In DNA form, the CDR3 reads TGCAGTGCTAGAGATTATAGGACAGGGGACACTGAAGCTTTCTTT. This encodes CSARDYRTGDTEAFF.

Ten or more counts support this clonotype. This chain uses TRBV4-2 with TRBJ2-1, with 9 bases fitting TRBD2. This CDR3 has 17 amino acids. Trimming at V came to 3 bases and at J to 8 bases, leaving 14 bases not matched to a gene. Germline V lookup: CDR1 LGHNA, CDR2 YNFKEQ. CDR3 amino acids: CASSQVLREGLLDEQFF. In DNA form, the CDR3 reads TGTGCCAGCAGCCAGGTTTTGCGGGAGGGCCTTCTCGATGAGCAGTTCTTC.

This clonotype occurred many times. The chain uses TRBV7-8 and TRBJ2-7, with D possibly matching TRBD2 (5 bases). Deletions cut 5 bases from V and 3 bases from J, with 14 bases between. Germline CDR1 SGHVS, CDR2 FQNEAQ. The CDR3 runs to 14 residues. CDR3 protein: CASSRAGGYYEQYF. CDR3 DNA: TGTGCCAGCAGCCGCGCCGGCGGGTACTACGAGCAGTACTTC.

The sample holds many counts of this clonotype. The chain recombines TRBV12-3 or TRBV12-4 with TRBJ1-5; a possible D gene is TRBD1 (6 bases). The CDR3 totals 13 residues. Deletions cut 6 bases from V and 7 bases from J, with 13 bases between. The CDR3 coding sequence is TGTGCCAGCAGCAAAGGACAGAAACAGCCCCAGCATTTT. Encoded protein: CASSKGQKQPQHF.

This clonotype was found many times. This chain connects TRBV29-1 to TRBJ2-7; 14 nucleotides line up with TRBD2. The V and J ends lost 4 bases and 6 bases, in that order; junction bases with no gene match: 5. Germline CDR1 SQVTM, CDR2 ANQGSEA. The CDR3 is 14 amino acids. CDR3 amino acids: CSVGGLAGEVEQYF. The CDR3 nucleotides are TGCAGCGTTGGGGGACTAGCGGGAGAAGTCGAGCAGTACTTC.

This clonotype was recorded at least ten times. V and J are TRBV12-3 or TRBV12-4 and TRBJ2-2; 9 nucleotides align to TRBD1. V shed 8 bases, J shed 6 bases, and the junction held 13 bases outside the gene matches. The CDR3 contains 16 residues. CDR3 DNA sequence: TGTGCCAGCCGCTCGCCGGGACAGGGTTTCTCCGGGGAGCTGTTTTTT. It codes for CASRSPGQGFSGELFF.

This clonotype has a count of ten or more. The CDR3 sequence: CASSQHGEINQPQHF. CDR3 coding DNA: TGCGCCAGCAGCCAGCATGGGGAAATCAATCAGCCCCAGCATTTT. The rearrangement joins TRBV4-3 to TRBJ1-5; D unclear. CDR1 and CDR2 (germline): LGHNA, YSLEER. This CDR3 is 15 amino acids long. The ends were cut back, 3 bases at V and 3 bases at J, with 12 bases in the middle.

The table lists this clonotype with many counts. The chain couples TRBV12-3 or TRBV12-4 to TRBJ1-2; D is ambiguous. V was cut by 4 bases and J by 8 bases, with 14 bases left in between. The length of the CDR3 is 13 residues. CDR3 amino acids: CASSWSDGLGYTF. The CDR3 DNA sequence: TGTGCCAGCAGTTGGTCCGACGGTCTAGGCTACACCTTC.

This clonotype was seen repeatedly, ten times or more. This chain uses TRBV28 with TRBJ1-5; D perhaps matches TRBD1 (5 bases). The germline V gene has CDR1 MDHEN and CDR2 SYDVKM. Between the trimmed V and J ends, which lost 3 bases and 4 bases, there was a span of 22 bases. This CDR3 is built from 18 residues. The CDR3 region has the DNA TGTGCCAGCAGTTTCGCTTCCCGTGGGCAGGGAATGAATCAGCCCCAGCATTTT. Protein sequence: CASSFASRGQGMNQPQHF.

This clonotype was detected many times. CDR3 sequence reads: CASSLGEGNEKLFF. The CDR3 DNA is TGTGCCAGCAGTCTCGGGGAAGGGAATGAAAAACTGTTTTTT. The chain links TRBV6-1 to TRBJ1-4; D is undetermined. CDR1 is MNHNS, CDR2 SASEGT, per germline. V gave up 5 bases and J gave up 5 bases, with 12 bases separating them. This CDR3 has 14 amino acids.

This clonotype has at least ten counts. The V and J genes are TRBV11-2 and TRBJ1-2; 8 bases align to TRBD1. The CDR3 runs 15 residues. V trimming: 2 bases; J trimming: 8 bases; junction bases outside the gene matches: 10. Germline assignment: CDR1 SGHAT and CDR2 FQNNGV. The CDR3 sequence: CASSLTTGGGLGYTF. The CDR3 bases are TGTGCCAGCAGCTTAACTACAGGGGGTGGGTTAGGCTACACCTTC.

This clonotype was observed many times. The genes are TRBV4-3 and TRBJ2-7; D call uncertain. The CDR3 has 14 amino acids. V was clipped by 2 bases and J by 1 base, with 9 bases between them. Germline loops: CDR1 LGHNA, CDR2 YSLEER. CDR3 protein: CASSQRVNSYEQYF. Written as DNA, the CDR3 is TGCGCCAGCAGCCAACGCGTCAATTCCTACGAGCAGTACTTC.

This clonotype was counted ten times or more. For the CDR3, the DNA is TGCAGTGCTAGAGGTAACAACGTCCCGGCGAACACCGGGGAGCTGTTTTTT. Its protein product is CSARGNNVPANTGELFF. V gene TRBV20-1 combines with J gene TRBJ2-2, with D uncertain. The CDR3 consists of 17 residues. The germline gives CDR1 DFQATT, CDR2 SNEGSKA (reference sequence). The germline V and J ends were trimmed by 1 base and 0 bases, with 15 bases remaining between them.

This clonotype was observed at least ten times. The chain carries TRBV7-3 and TRBJ2-5; the match to TRBD2 covers 15 bases. This CDR3 region has 21 residues. CDR1 and CDR2 (germline): SGHTA, FQGTGA. Germline trimming cut 5 bases from V and 4 bases from J; bases unmatched to any gene: 20. The CDR3: CASSPGTSGGILFELTETQYF. The CDR3 DNA reads TGTGCCAGCAGCCCAGGGACTAGCGGGGGGATACTTTTCGAACTCACAGAGACCCAGTACTTC.

This clonotype occurred many times. CDR3 nucleotides: TGTGCCAGCAGCCCAGCGCCGGGACAGGTGGACTACAATGAGCAGTTCTTC. The encoded protein is CASSPAPGQVDYNEQFF. J is TRBJ2-1 and V is TRBV9; 8 nucleotides line up with TRBD1. The germline CDR1 and CDR2 sequences are SGDLS and YYNGEE. J lost 3 bases, V lost 4 bases, and 12 bases had no gene match. This CDR3 has 17 amino acids.

In this sample, this clonotype turned up many times. The genes are TRBV20-1 and TRBJ1-6; D gene uncertain. The V end lost 6 bases, the J end lost 0 bases, and 12 bases lay between the germline ends. CDR1 is DFQATT and CDR2 is SNEGSKA in the germline V gene (reference sequence). This CDR3 has 15 amino acids. This chain's CDR3 is CSATRQSSYNSPLHF. CDR3 bases: TGCAGTGCCACCCGCCAAAGCTCCTATAATTCACCCCTCCACTTT.